Sequencing of this T cell receptor (beta chain) was carried out in a study of blood T cell repertoires in COVID-19. Across the whole study: T cells, B-cell-depleted T cells, or PBMCs provided the cDNA or gDNA that served as material.

The CDR3 contains 12 residues. Per germline, CDR1 SGHKS and CDR2 YYEKEE (reference sequence). Trimming took off 0 bases at V and 9 bases at J, with 7 bases between the two ends. As originally analysed: Estimation of nucleated cell counts was performed using reference gene primer amplification. Method: immunoSEQ multiplex PCR; TCRdb's copy keeps in-frame clones and lacks some. Clone size and V and J calls were adopted from that table, with D and trimming inferred from the DNA. The sample holds some 50,000 clones; 80% to 90% are singletons and the top ten take 7.6%. The sequence was obtained from a human donor in a cohort sampled during active COVID-19. The chain links TRBV5-5 to TRBJ2-1, with a tentative D call TRBD2 (5 bases). The sequenced sample was peripheral blood. CDR3 DNA sequence: TGTGCCAGCAGCTTGGACCGGGGTGAGCAGTTCTTC. It specifies CASSLDRGEQFF. Combining the CDR3 with reference TRBV5-5 and TRBJ2-1 gives the whole variable domain DAGVTQSPTHLIKTRGQQVTLRCSPISGHKSVSWYQQVLGQGPQFIFQYYEKEERGRGNFPDRFSARQFPNYSSELNVNALLLGDSALYLCASSLDRGEQFFGPGTRLTVL.